This T cell receptor beta chain came from a study of shared clonotypes between healthy human individuals. Method: immunoSEQ multiplex PCR; TCRdb's copy keeps in-frame clones and lacks some. The sample lists 780,000 or so clones, 55% to 80% occurring once. General observations from the study: Only blood underwent sampling, and tissue repertoires likely differ.

A note on this clone: Its antigen is undetermined.

Adult donors, all healthy and HIV-negative, had no recent acute infections or vaccinations. V lost 1 base and J lost 2, with 10 bases in between. This CDR3 region has 15 residues. The germline V gene encodes CDR1 SEHNR and CDR2 FQNEAQ (reference sequence). The chain couples TRBV7-9 to TRBJ2-3; D call uncertain. The sequenced sample consisted of memory CD4+ T cells sorted from blood. Subset in this sample: CD45RA-negative fraction. The clonotype was recovered from a woman in her thirties in good health. CDR3 bases: TGTGCCAGCAGCTTAGTTCTCTCCGACACAGATACGCAGTATTTT. This codes for CASSLVLSDTDTQYF.